This T cell receptor beta chain was captured by sequencing in a study of shared clonotypes between healthy human individuals (dated by TCRdb to the early 2020s). About the investigation overall: Two women and three men aged 18 to 49 years were included in the cohort. To estimate repertoire size and how much clonotypes are shared between individuals, the study performed deep sequencing of blood TCR repertoires from 4 to 6 healthy adults. Leukapheresis yielded between about 0.85 and 9.5 billion PBMCs per donor. To increase sequencing depth and limit assay-specific biases, different laboratories used diverse techniques to prepare libraries and sequence TCR repertoires.

Using the deep immunoSEQ assay, TCR CDR3 regions were amplified from genomic DNA by multiplex PCR. Extracted genomic DNA from each cell subset was distributed evenly across all wells of several immunoSEQ 96-well plates, and each plate was treated as a replicate. For unsorted PBMC, each replicate PCR was loaded with around 300 ng genomic DNA, equivalent to roughly 31,000 T cell genomes. Ten immunoSEQ deep assay plates were used to sequence unsorted PBMC genomic DNA. The purified libraries were quantified using a Qubit 3.0 fluorometer, sized with a Bioanalyzer 2100, and then quantified again using the KAPA Library Quantification kit. Every immunoSEQ 96-well plate was sequenced on a dedicated single-read 150-cycle Illumina NextSeq 550 flow cell. The authors processed their data as follows. Because the immunoSEQ output included only junctional sequences and no quality scores, the filtering could not be the same as the filtering used for full-length reads. Sequences were annotated with PyIR, a Python wrapper for IgBLAST v1.9, using IMGT germline references to assign V/J genes and CDR3. Any read was removed if the V/J assignment was weak (E-value above 1e-6), the CDR3 was missing, or the read contained stop codons, out-of-frame junctions, or ambiguous translated residues. V3J clonotypes were defined as sequences sharing an identical inferred V gene, J gene, and CDR3 amino acid sequence. The percentage overlap between two repertoires was calculated by dividing the number of shared unique clonotypes by the size of the smaller repertoire. Repertoire richness was assessed with RTK rarefaction, the Chao1 estimator, and Recon v2.1 estimates of unobserved clonotypes. TCRdb holds this immuneACCESS table with in-frame rearrangements only. Some clones are missing; in checked studies, unresolved V genes explain under half, and the rest has no known cause. That table furnishes V, J and clone size, whereas the DNA furnished D and trimming. The sample records some 530,000 clones, 70% to 85% of which are singletons. 12% of the sample is taken by the ten largest.

V is clipped by 2 bases and J by 5 bases, and the sequence between their germline boundaries is 9 bases long. The CDR3 spans 13 residues, from the cysteine through the phenylalanine. The kept DNA is CDR3 alone, 39 bases in frame from the first base. The germline V gene yields KGHSH for CDR1 and LQKENI for CDR2. Study-wide conclusions, independent of this receptor: Because the study included only a small number of donors, the genetic and exposure-history diversity represented was limited. Only blood was sampled, and tissue TCR repertoires likely differ from those in blood. Based on pairwise subsampling, the degree of clonotype sharing among donors was expected to be affected by sequencing depth.

This clone was counted a single time. This clone's antigen is unknown. Base qualities were left out, and no much larger clone turns up one base away. The donors were healthy, HIV-negative adults who had no recently reported acute infections or vaccinations. Every donor was a Caucasian adult living in Nashville, Tennessee, USA. In the unsorted samples, 90 million or so PBMCs were counted, and genomic DNA was extracted using the QIAamp DNA Blood Mini kit. After blood collection by leukapheresis, PBMCs were isolated using Ficoll-Histopaque density gradient centrifugation and then cryopreserved in the vapor phase of liquid nitrogen.

The receptor's source is a woman aged 40 to 50 in good health. Some clones in this sample may be carry-over from other donors' samples. The rearrangement combines TRBV18 with TRBJ2-5, with the D segment identity uncertain. Sequenced: PBMCs. The bases read TGTGCCAGCTCACCATACCAGGAGGAGACCCAGTACTTC. Translated, it gives CASSPYQEETQYF.